The present T cell receptor (beta chain) was sequenced within a study of beta chain features in type 1 diabetes. Study-level findings and limits: The study found that naive, central memory and Treg TCRB repertoires appeared more similar in patients than in healthy donors.

One heparinised draw of blood, averaging approximately 110 mL, came from each donor. V was cut by 0 bases and J by 0 bases, with 10 bases left in between. The germline CDR1 and CDR2 sequences are SGHNT and YYREEE (reference sequence). This CDR3 is 15 amino acids long. A note on this clone: Antigen unknown.

Expressed TCRB transcripts were sequenced after all isolated RNA was converted to cDNA. TCRdb keeps only in-frame clones here, not all; method: immunoSEQ multiplex PCR. The profile shows about 340,000 clones, roughly 8% of them singletons. Sequencing used central memory CD4+ T cells from blood. The chain joins TRBV5-4 to TRBJ2-7; D might be TRBD1 or TRBD2, each matching 5 bases. The source is a woman aged 18-29 years in good health. In DNA form, the CDR3 reads TGTGCCAGCAGCTTGGCAGGGACGAACTCCTACGAGCAGTACTTC. This encodes CASSLAGTNSYEQYF. Full variable domain (outside the CDR3, taken from reference TRBV5-4 and TRBJ2-7): ETGVTQSPTHLIKTRGQQVTLRCSSQSGHNTVSWYQQALGQGPQFIFQYYREEENGRGNFPPRFSGLQFPNYSSELNVNALELDDSALYLCASSLAGTNSYEQYFGPGTRLTVT.